Listed here are 3 T cell receptor beta chains from one sample, sequenced in a study of CD8 T cells in ankylosing spondylitis. Study findings and constraints: Blood of patients with ankylosing spondylitis appeared to be characterized by a TCR beta motif of eight or nine highly homologous variants.

The antigens these receptors bind are not known. TCRdb used MiXCR to reprocess the 5' RACE reads, holding one entry per CDR3 protein. The data contain around 770,000 distinct CDR3 sequences, over 9.5% of them singletons. The sample taken for sequencing was blood, either unsorted or a sorted T cell fraction (not recorded which). The receptors were gathered from a male donor with ankylosing spondylitis.

This clonotype was seen only a few times. V is TRBV20-1 and J is TRBJ1-4, with a possible D match to TRBD1 (6 bases). The CDR3 covers 15 residues. V was pared by 1 base and J by 4 bases, with 13 bases between. Germline lookup yields CDR1 DFQATT and CDR2 SNEGSKA (reference sequence). This CDR3 reads CSARAQNRDNEKLFF. For the CDR3, the DNA is TGCAGTGCTAGAGCTCAGAACAGGGATAATGAAAAACTGTTTTTT.

The table lists this clonotype with a few counts. The rearrangement links TRBV27 to TRBJ2-5; D is uncertain. The CDR3 contains 15 residues. The V gene's germline CDR1 is MNHEY and CDR2 SMNVEV (reference sequence). V was cut by 3 bases and J by 2 bases, with 13 bases left in between. The CDR3 is CASSFLTDPQETQYF. CDR3 in DNA: TGTGCCAGCAGTTTTTTAACGGACCCACAAGAGACCCAGTACTTC.

At least ten counts were recorded for this clonotype. The CDR3 coding sequence is TGCAGCGTCGGGACCTTATACACCGGGGAGCTGTTTTTT. Amino acid sequence: CSVGTLYTGELFF. This chain links TRBV29-1 with TRBJ2-2; tentatively, D is TRBD1 or TRBD2 (5 bases each). The CDR3 contains 13 residues. With 6 bases removed from V and 3 bases from J, the gap between germline ends came to 11 bases. Germline CDR1 reads SQVTM; CDR2 reads ANQGSEA.